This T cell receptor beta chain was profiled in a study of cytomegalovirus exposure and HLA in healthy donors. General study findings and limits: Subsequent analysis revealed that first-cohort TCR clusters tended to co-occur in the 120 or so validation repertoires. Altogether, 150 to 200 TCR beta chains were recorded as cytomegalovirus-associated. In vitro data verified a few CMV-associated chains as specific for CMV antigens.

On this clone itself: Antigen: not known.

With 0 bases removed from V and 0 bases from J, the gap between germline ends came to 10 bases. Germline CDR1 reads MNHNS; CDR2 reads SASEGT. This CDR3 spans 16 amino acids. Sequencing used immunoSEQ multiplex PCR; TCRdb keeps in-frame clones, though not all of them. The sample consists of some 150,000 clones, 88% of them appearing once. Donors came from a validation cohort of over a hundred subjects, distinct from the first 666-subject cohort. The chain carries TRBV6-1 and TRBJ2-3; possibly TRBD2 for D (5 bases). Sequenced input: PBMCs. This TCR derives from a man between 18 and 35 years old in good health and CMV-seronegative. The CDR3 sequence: CASSEAVSGSTDTQYF. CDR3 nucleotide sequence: TGTGCCAGCAGTGAAGCGGTGTCGGGGAGCACAGATACGCAGTATTTT.